This record covers a single T cell receptor beta chain. The data stem from a study of shared clonotypes between healthy human individuals. Negatively enriched CD4+ T cells were divided by CD45RA into naive and memory. Data came from immunoSEQ multiplex PCR; TCRdb stores just in-frame clones and leaves some out. Seen here are more than 2,000,000 clones, 85% to 95% observed once, and the top ten hold around 0.14%. The CDR3 spans 15 residues. From germline, CDR1 is MNHNS and CDR2 SASEGT. Trimming removed 6 bases from V and 5 bases from J, with 19 bases in between. The clonotype originates from a man younger than 35 in good health. The chain carries TRBV6-1 and TRBJ2-5; D is possibly TRBD2 (5 bases). The sample comprised naive CD4+ T cells sorted from blood. As for subset: CD45RA+ positively selected. CDR3 sequence (DNA): TGTGCCAGCAGGCGGCGGGTCTCAACCCCGGAGACCCAGTACTTC. This encodes CASRRRVSTPETQYF.